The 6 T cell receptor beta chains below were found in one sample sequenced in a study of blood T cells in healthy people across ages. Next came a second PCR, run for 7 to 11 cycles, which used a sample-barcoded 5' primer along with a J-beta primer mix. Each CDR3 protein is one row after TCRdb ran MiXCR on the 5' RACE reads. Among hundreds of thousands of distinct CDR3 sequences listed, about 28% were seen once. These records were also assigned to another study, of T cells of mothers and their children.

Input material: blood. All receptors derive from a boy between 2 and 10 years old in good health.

The CDR3 coding sequence is TGTGCCAGCAGCGTAGACAGACACAATGAGCAGTTCTTC. Protein product: CASSVDRHNEQFF. The chain has TRBV9 and TRBJ2-1; D remains ambiguous. The CDR3 sequence is 13 residues long. V dropped 0 bases and J dropped 5 bases, with 6 bases sitting between them. Germline-derived CDR1 and CDR2 are SGDLS and YYNGEE.

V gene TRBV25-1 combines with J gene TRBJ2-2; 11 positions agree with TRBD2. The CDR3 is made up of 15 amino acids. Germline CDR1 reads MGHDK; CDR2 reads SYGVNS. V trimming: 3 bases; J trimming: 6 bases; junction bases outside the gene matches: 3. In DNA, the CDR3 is TGTGCCAGCAGTGAGCCTAGCGGGAGGTCCGGGGAGCTGTTTTTT. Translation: CASSEPSGRSGELFF.

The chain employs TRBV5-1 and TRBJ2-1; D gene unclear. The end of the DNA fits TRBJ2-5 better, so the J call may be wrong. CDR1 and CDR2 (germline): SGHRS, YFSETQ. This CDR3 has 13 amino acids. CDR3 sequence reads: CASSSLVEETQYF. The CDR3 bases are TGCGCCAGCAGCTCCCTTGTGGAAGAGACCCAGTACTTC.

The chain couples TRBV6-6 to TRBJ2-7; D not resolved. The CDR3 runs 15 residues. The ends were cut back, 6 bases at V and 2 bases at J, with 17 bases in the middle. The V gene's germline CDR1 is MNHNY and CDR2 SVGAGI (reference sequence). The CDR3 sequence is CASSPEPAAAYEQYF. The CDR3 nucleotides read TGTGCCAGCAGCCCGGAACCAGCAGCTGCCTACGAGCAGTACTTC.

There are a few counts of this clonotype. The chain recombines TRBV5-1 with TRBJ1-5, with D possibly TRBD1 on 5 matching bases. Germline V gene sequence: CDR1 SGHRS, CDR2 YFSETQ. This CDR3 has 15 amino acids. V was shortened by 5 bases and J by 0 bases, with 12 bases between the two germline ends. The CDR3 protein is CASRMGPYSNQPQHF. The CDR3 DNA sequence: TGCGCCAGCAGAATGGGGCCATATAGCAATCAGCCCCAGCATTTT. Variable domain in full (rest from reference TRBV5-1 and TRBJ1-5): KAGVTQTPRYLIKTRGQQVTLSCSPISGHRSVSWYQQTPGQGLQFLFEYFSETQRNKGNFPGRFSGRQFSNSRSEMNVSTLELGDSALYLCASRMGPYSNQPQHFGDGTRLSIL.

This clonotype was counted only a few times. CDR3: CSASKPGLATDTQYF. CDR3 bases: TGCAGTGCCTCAAAACCGGGACTAGCGACAGATACGCAGTATTTT. The chain joins TRBV20-1 to TRBJ2-3; TRBD2 aligns across 10 bases. V lost 6 bases to trimming and J lost 3 bases; unmatched junction nucleotides: 9. The CDR3 totals 15 residues. Germline V gives CDR1 DFQATT, CDR2 SNEGSKA (reference sequence).